This TCR beta chain was obtained from a study of blood T cell repertoires in COVID-19. As for the study in general: Donors in the United States, Italy and Spain gave samples during acute or convalescent COVID-19. PBMCs, B-cell-depleted T cells, or T cells provided the cDNA or gDNA that made up the material.

Per the study methods: Using reference gene primer amplification, nucleated cell counts were estimated. Clones were read by immunoSEQ multiplex PCR, and TCRdb kept only the in-frame ones, dropping some. V and J calls and clone size are those listed in that table; D and trimming were worked out from the DNA. This sample has fewer than 150,000 clones, with around 86% found just once. The V gene's germline CDR1 is LGHDT and CDR2 YNNKEL (reference sequence). The V end lost 0 bases, the J end lost 5 bases, and 10 bases lay between the germline ends. This CDR3 contains 15 residues. The receptor comes from a woman older than 75 with acute or convalescent COVID-19. The chain carries TRBV3-1 (or the pseudogene TRBV3-2) and TRBJ2-2; D is possibly TRBD1 (6 bases). The sequenced material came from peripheral blood. CDR3 region: CASSQDQGWTGELFF. CDR3 sequence (DNA): TGTGCCAGCAGCCAAGACCAGGGGTGGACCGGGGAGCTGTTTTTT.